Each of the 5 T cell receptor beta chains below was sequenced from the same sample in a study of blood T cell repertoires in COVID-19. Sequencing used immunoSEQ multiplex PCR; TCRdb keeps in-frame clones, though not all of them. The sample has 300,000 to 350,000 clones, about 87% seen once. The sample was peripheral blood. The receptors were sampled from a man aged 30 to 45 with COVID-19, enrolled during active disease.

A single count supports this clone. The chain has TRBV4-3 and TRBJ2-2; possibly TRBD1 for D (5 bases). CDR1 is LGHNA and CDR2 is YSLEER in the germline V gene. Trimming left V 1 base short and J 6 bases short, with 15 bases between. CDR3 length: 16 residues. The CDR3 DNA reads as TGCGCCAGCAGCCAAGGCGCAGGGTTGATCCCCGGGGAGCTGTTTTTT. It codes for CASSQGAGLIPGELFF.

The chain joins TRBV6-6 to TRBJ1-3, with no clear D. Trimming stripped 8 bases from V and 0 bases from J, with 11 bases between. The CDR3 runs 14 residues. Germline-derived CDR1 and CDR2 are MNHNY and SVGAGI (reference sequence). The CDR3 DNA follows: TGTGCCAGCGTGCAGACATACTCTGGAAACACCATATATTTT. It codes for CASVQTYSGNTIYF.

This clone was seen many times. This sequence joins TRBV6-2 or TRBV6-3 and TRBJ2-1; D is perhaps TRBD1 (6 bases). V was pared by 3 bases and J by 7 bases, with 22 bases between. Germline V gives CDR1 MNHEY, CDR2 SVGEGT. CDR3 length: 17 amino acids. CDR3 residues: CASSYNRRDIKRNEQFF. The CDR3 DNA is TGTGCCAGCAGTTATAATAGAAGGGACATCAAGAGGAATGAGCAGTTCTTC.

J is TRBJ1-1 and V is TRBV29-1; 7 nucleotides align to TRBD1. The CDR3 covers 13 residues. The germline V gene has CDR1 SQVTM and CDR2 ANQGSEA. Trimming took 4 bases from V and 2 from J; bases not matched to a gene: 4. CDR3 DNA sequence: TGCAGCGTTGCGCGACAGGGCAACACTGAAGCTTTCTTT. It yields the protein CSVARQGNTEAFF.

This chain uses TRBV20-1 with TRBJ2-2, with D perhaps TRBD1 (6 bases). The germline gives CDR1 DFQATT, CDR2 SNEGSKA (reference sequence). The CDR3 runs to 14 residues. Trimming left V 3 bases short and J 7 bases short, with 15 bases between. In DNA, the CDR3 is TGCAGTGCTAGTAAGGGGGTTCCGAGCGGGGAGCTGTTTTTT. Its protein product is CSASKGVPSGELFF.